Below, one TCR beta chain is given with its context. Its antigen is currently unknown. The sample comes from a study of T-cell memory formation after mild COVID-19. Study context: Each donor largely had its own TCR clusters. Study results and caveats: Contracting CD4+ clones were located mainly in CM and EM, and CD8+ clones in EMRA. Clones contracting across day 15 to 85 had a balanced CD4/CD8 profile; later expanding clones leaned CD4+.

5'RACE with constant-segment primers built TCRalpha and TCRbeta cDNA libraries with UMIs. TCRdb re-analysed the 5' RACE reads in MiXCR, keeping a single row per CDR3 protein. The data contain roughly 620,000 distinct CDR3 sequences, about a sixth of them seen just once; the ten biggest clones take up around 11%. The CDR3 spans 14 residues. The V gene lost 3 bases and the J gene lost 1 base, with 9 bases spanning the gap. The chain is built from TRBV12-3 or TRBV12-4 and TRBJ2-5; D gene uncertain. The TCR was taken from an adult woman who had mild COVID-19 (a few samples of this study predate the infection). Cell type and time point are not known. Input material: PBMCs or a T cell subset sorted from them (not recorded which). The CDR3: CASSFDGPQETQYF. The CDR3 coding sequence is TGTGCCAGCAGTTTCGATGGCCCCCAAGAGACCCAGTACTTC.